This T cell receptor beta chain was retrieved from a study of naive and memory T cell subsets. This clonotype was detected once. Ligated cDNA underwent four rounds of PCR with nested alpha and beta constant region primers and SP2. From the 5' RACE reads, TCRdb called clonotypes with MiXCR, one entry per CDR3 protein. This sample has approximately 32,000 distinct CDR3 sequences, with around 17% found just once. An oligonucleotide containing a UMI was ligated to the 3' end of TCR cDNA. RNA was extracted from 2.5 to 3 ml of whole blood of healthy adults. The TCR sequence derives from a female donor in good health.

The CDR3 DNA is TGTGCCAGCAGAGTTCCGGGGACAGGGAGGAACTATGGCTACACCTTC. Residues: CASRVPGTGRNYGYTF. The chain joins TRBV6-2 or TRBV6-3 to TRBJ1-2, with 9 bases lining up with TRBD1. V lost 6 bases to trimming and J lost 2 bases; unmatched junction nucleotides: 10. The CDR3 covers 16 residues. From germline, CDR1 is MNHEY and CDR2 SVGEGT.